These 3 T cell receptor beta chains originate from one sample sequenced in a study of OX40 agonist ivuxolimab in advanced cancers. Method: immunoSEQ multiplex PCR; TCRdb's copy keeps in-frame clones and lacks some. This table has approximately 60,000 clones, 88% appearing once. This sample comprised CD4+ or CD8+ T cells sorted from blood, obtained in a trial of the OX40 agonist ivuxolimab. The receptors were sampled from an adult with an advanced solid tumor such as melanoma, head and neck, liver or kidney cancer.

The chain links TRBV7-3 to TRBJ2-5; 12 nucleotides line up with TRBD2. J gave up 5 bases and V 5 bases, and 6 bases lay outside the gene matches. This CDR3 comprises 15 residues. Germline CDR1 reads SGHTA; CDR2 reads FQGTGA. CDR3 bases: TGTGCCAGCAGCCCAGCCGGGACTAGCGGGGAGACCCAGTACTTC. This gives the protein CASSPAGTSGETQYF.

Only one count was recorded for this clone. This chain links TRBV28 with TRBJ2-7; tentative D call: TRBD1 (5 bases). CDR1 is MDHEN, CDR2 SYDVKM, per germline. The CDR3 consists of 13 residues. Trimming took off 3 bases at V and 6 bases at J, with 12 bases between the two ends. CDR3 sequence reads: CASSFTDRFEQYV. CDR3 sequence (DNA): TGTGCCAGCAGTTTTACCGACAGATTCGAGCAGTACGTC.

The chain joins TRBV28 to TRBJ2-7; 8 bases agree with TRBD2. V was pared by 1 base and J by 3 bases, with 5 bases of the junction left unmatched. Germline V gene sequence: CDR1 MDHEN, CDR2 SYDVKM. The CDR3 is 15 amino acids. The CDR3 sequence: CASSLYAREDYEQYF. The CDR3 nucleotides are TGTGCCAGCAGTTTATACGCGCGGGAGGACTACGAGCAGTACTTC.